Below are 25 T cell receptor beta chains sequenced from a single sample in a study of T cell responses to AZD1222 COVID-19 vaccine. TCRdb's table, derived via immunoSEQ multiplex PCR, lists solely in-frame clones and lacks some. Found here are 110,000 to 150,000 clones, 85% to 90% of them singletons; the top ten hold roughly 1.7%. Sequencing used peripheral blood, obtained on day 0 of AZD1222 vaccination. These receptors were obtained from an adult in good health.

The chain recombines TRBV7-9 with TRBJ1-6; D is unresolved. This CDR3 contains 14 residues. CDR1 SEHNR and CDR2 FQNEAQ come from the germline V gene (reference sequence). V was trimmed by 3 bases and J by 5 bases, leaving 8 bases between them. The CDR3: CASSFGRDNSPLHF. In DNA form, the CDR3 reads TGTGCCAGCAGCTTCGGCAGAGATAATTCACCCCTCCACTTT.

This chain joins TRBV11-3 and TRBJ1-1; D is unresolved. The CDR3 spans 13 residues. V lost 1 base, J lost 6 bases, and 9 bases lay in between. Germline CDR1 SGHNT, CDR2 YENEEA. The CDR3 region has the DNA TGTGCCAGCAGCTTAGGGGGTCCCGCTGAAGCTTTCTTT. Amino acid sequence: CASSLGGPAEAFF.

The V and J genes are TRBV7-8 and TRBJ2-5; 7 bases agree with TRBD2. Losses at the gene ends were 7 bases for V and 5 bases for J; bases not matched to a gene: 13. The CDR3 totals 15 residues. Germline lookup yields CDR1 SGHVS and CDR2 FQNEAQ. The CDR3 region is CASILGGRESETQYF. The CDR3 bases are TGTGCCAGCATCCTCGGCGGGAGAGAGTCGGAGACCCAGTACTTC. Variable domain in full (rest from reference TRBV7-8 and TRBJ2-5): GAGVSQSPRYKVAKRGQDVALRCDPISGHVSLFWYQQALGQGPEFLTYFQNEAQLDKSGLPSDRFFAERPEGSVSTLKIQRTQQEDSAVYLCASILGGRESETQYFGPGTRLLVL.

This clone was detected once. The rearrangement links TRBV19 to TRBJ1-1, with 11 nucleotides matching TRBD1. The CDR3 has 18 amino acids. Germline CDR1 is LNHDA and CDR2 is SQIVND (reference sequence). V gave up 6 bases and J gave up 2 bases; unmatched junction bases: 14. The CDR3, as DNA: TGTGCCAGTAGCTTCCCCCTTGGACAGGGGGCTACAAACACTGAAGCTTTCTTT. As protein: CASSFPLGQGATNTEAFF.

On this clone: Other DNA sequences in the same sample also yield this CDR3. This sequence joins TRBV29-1 and TRBJ1-1; no definite D call. Germline CDR1 SQVTM, CDR2 ANQGSEA. The V end was cut by 1 base, the J end by 0 bases, with 6 bases between. The CDR3 runs 13 residues. The CDR3 protein is CSVEGRLNTEAFF. Written as DNA, the CDR3 is TGCAGCGTTGAAGGCAGATTGAACACTGAAGCTTTCTTT.

This clone appeared a few times. The rearrangement uses TRBV6-5 and TRBJ1-5; D is uncertain. V was pared by 0 bases and J by 3 bases, with 9 bases between. The CDR3 sequence is 15 residues long. Germline CDR1 and CDR2: MNHEY and SVGAGI. CDR3 protein: CASSYSRGPNQPQHF. For the CDR3, the DNA is TGTGCCAGCAGTTACTCACGCGGACCCAATCAGCCCCAGCATTTT.

This clone was seen only once. The chain employs TRBV28 and TRBJ2-7; 7 nucleotides line up with TRBD2. V gave up 2 bases and J gave up 5 bases; unmatched junction bases: 9. This CDR3 has 15 residues. CDR1 MDHEN and CDR2 SYDVKM come from the germline V gene. The DNA for the CDR3 is TGTGCCAGCAGTTTAGACGGGAGGCTGCCTAACGAGCAGTACTTC. Translated: CASSLDGRLPNEQYF.

The V and J genes are TRBV4-2 and TRBJ2-1, with 9 nucleotides matching TRBD2. This CDR3 is built from 14 residues. Germline CDR1 LGHNA, CDR2 YNFKEQ. The V and J ends lost 6 bases and 2 bases, in that order; junction bases with no gene match: 2. The CDR3 spells CASRGGGAYNEQFF. Written as DNA, the CDR3 is TGTGCCAGCAGGGGCGGGGGGGCCTACAATGAGCAGTTCTTC.

V gene TRBV6-5 combines with J gene TRBJ1-1; perhaps TRBD1 as D (5 bases). The CDR3 extends over 16 amino acids. The germline V gene encodes CDR1 MNHEY and CDR2 SVGAGI. Trimming took 0 bases from V and 1 from J, leaving 12 bases between them. CDR3 region: CASSYSSNRRNTEAFF. In DNA form, the CDR3 reads TGTGCCAGCAGTTACTCGAGCAACAGGAGGAACACTGAAGCTTTCTTT.

The rearrangement joins TRBV5-1 to TRBJ2-7; 9 bases are a match to TRBD1. Germline V CDR1 and CDR2: SGHRS, YFSETQ. Germline trimming cut 4 bases from V and 3 bases from J; bases unmatched to any gene: 5. CDR3 length: 14 amino acids. CDR3 DNA sequence: TGCGCCAGCAGCGCACCGGGACAGGGCTACGAGCAGTACTTC. Encoded protein: CASSAPGQGYEQYF.

The gene calls are TRBV5-5 and TRBJ2-2; D unresolved. Germline CDR1 SGHKS, CDR2 YYEKEE (reference sequence). V shed 2 bases and J shed 7 bases, with 15 bases lying between them. There are 15 residues in the CDR3. Written as DNA, the CDR3 is TGTGCCAGCAGCTTTTTCCCCGCATGGGGCGGGGAGCTGTTTTTT. It yields the protein CASSFFPAWGGELFF.

The chain recombines TRBV11-2 with TRBJ1-1; D is unresolved. The CDR3 covers 14 residues. Germline V lookup: CDR1 SGHAT, CDR2 FQNNGV. V shed 1 base and J shed 0 bases, with 6 bases lying between them. The CDR3 DNA is TGTGCCAGCAGCTTAGGTGGCATGAACACTGAAGCTTTCTTT. Its protein product is CASSLGGMNTEAFF.

This clone was seen once. The genes are TRBV28 and TRBJ1-2; D unclear. CDR3 length: 12 residues. Between the trimmed V and J ends, which lost 8 bases and 8 bases, there was a span of 15 bases. Germline V lookup: CDR1 MDHEN, CDR2 SYDVKM. CDR3 nucleotides: TGTGCCAGCGTAACCTTGGGCGAGGGCTACACCTTC. It translates to CASVTLGEGYTF.

The chain joins TRBV28 to TRBJ2-7; TRBD1 matches at 7 bases. Germline values: CDR1 MDHEN, CDR2 SYDVKM. Trimming cost V 7 bases and J 6 bases; bases outside gene matches: 6. The CDR3 loop spans 12 amino acids. CDR3 in DNA: TGTGCCAGCAACCGACAGGGAATCGAGCAGTACTTC. Residues: CASNRQGIEQYF.

CDR3 DNA: TGTGCCAGTAGTATAGAGAACGGGAACACTGAAGCTTTCTTT. This encodes CASSIENGNTEAFF. The chain uses TRBV19 and TRBJ1-1; D is unclear. The ends were cut back, 0 bases at V and 1 base at J, with 6 bases in the middle. Per the germline V gene, CDR1 is LNHDA and CDR2 is SQIVND (reference sequence). The CDR3 loop spans 14 amino acids.

The rearrangement links TRBV14 to TRBJ2-1, with 7 nucleotides matching TRBD2. V lost 1 base and J lost 12; bases outside the gene matches: 3. CDR1 is SGHDN, CDR2 FVKESK, per germline. The CDR3 consists of 12 residues. The CDR3 loop is CASSQGLAGQFF. CDR3 sequence (DNA): TGTGCCAGCAGCCAAGGACTAGCTGGGCAGTTCTTC. The full variable domain, with the rest looked up from reference TRBV14 and TRBJ2-1, is EAGVTQFPSHSVIEKGQTVTLRCDPISGHDNLYWYRRVMGKEIKFLLHFVKESKQDESGMPNNRFLAERTGGTYSTLKVQPAELEDSGVYFCASSQGLAGQFFGPGTRLTVL.

The chain couples TRBV11-2 to TRBJ1-1; TRBD1 agrees at 7 bases. The length of the CDR3 is 19 residues. Trimming took 3 bases from V and 0 from J; bases not matched to a gene: 16. In germline, CDR1 is SGHAT, CDR2 FQNNGV. This CDR3 is CASSFPPRDSLPMNTEAFF. For the CDR3, the DNA is TGTGCCAGCAGCTTCCCCCCCCGGGACAGTTTACCTATGAACACTGAAGCTTTCTTT.

This chain joins TRBV7-9 and TRBJ2-7; 9 bases agree with TRBD1. Looked up from germline, CDR1 is SEHNR and CDR2 is FQNEAQ (reference sequence). The CDR3 consists of 15 residues. J lost 6 bases, V lost 5 bases, and 11 bases had no gene match. This CDR3 is CASSQGDRVYGEQYF. The CDR3 nucleotides are TGTGCCAGCAGCCAGGGGGACAGGGTTTACGGCGAGCAGTACTTC.

This clone was recorded only once. The chain joins TRBV6-2 or TRBV6-3 to TRBJ1-3; a possible D gene is TRBD1 (6 bases). V shed 5 bases and J shed 5 bases, with 16 bases lying between them. The CDR3 extends over 15 amino acids. Germline V lookup: CDR1 MNHEY, CDR2 SVGEGT. The CDR3 spells CASSLRDIGRNTIYF. The CDR3 nucleotides are TGTGCCAGCAGTCTCCGGGACATCGGAAGAAACACCATATATTTT.

This clone was recorded once. V is TRBV7-9 and J is TRBJ2-5; D perhaps matches TRBD1 (6 bases). With 1 base removed from V and 5 bases from J, the gap between germline ends came to 14 bases. Germline V CDR1 and CDR2: SEHNR, FQNEAQ (reference sequence). The CDR3 length is 15 residues. CDR3 amino acids: CASSLGRQVWETQYF. The DNA for the CDR3 is TGTGCCAGCAGCTTAGGTAGACAGGTTTGGGAGACCCAGTACTTC.

This chain links TRBV18 with TRBJ1-2; 8 bases are a match to TRBD1. With 3 bases clipped from V and 4 bases from J, the junction kept 13 bases outside the gene matches. Germline-derived CDR1 and CDR2 are KGHSH and LQKENI. This CDR3 region has 17 residues. The CDR3 loop reads CASSPETGGVGIYGYTF. CDR3 DNA sequence: TGTGCCAGCTCACCTGAAACAGGGGGTGTCGGAATCTATGGCTACACCTTC.

The chain has TRBV28 and TRBJ2-1, with no clear D. V lost 5 bases, J lost 6 bases, and 14 bases lay in between. CDR3 length: 14 amino acids. Germline loops: CDR1 MDHEN, CDR2 SYDVKM. This chain's CDR3 is CASSHLLSFNEQFF. As DNA, the CDR3 is TGTGCCAGCAGTCACCTCCTCTCATTCAATGAGCAGTTCTTC.

The chain couples TRBV7-3 to TRBJ1-1; 7 nucleotides align to TRBD1. Germline CDR1 is SGHTA and CDR2 is FQGTGA. This CDR3 is built from 16 residues. Trimming took 2 bases from V and 2 from J; bases not matched to a gene: 8. The CDR3 here is CASSLWGTASNTEAFF. CDR3 sequence (DNA): TGTGCCAGCAGCTTATGGGGGACAGCGAGTAACACTGAAGCTTTCTTT.

The chain combines TRBV18 with TRBJ2-7; 11 positions match TRBD1. The trim removed 2 bases at V and 4 bases at J, leaving 1 base unmatched. Germline loops: CDR1 KGHSH, CDR2 LQKENI. The CDR3 has 14 amino acids. The CDR3 DNA is TGTGCCAGCTCACCAGGACAGGGGGCGTACGAGCAGTACTTC. Encoded protein: CASSPGQGAYEQYF.

The CDR3 loop reads CASSLVGGTDTQYF. The CDR3 DNA reads as TGTGCCAGCAGCTTAGTTGGAGGCACAGATACGCAGTATTTT. The gene calls are TRBV13 and TRBJ2-3; no clear D. This CDR3 spans 14 amino acids. Trimming took off 1 base at V and 1 base at J, with 6 bases between the two ends. Germline V gene lookup returns CDR1 PRHDT and CDR2 FYEKMQ (reference sequence).